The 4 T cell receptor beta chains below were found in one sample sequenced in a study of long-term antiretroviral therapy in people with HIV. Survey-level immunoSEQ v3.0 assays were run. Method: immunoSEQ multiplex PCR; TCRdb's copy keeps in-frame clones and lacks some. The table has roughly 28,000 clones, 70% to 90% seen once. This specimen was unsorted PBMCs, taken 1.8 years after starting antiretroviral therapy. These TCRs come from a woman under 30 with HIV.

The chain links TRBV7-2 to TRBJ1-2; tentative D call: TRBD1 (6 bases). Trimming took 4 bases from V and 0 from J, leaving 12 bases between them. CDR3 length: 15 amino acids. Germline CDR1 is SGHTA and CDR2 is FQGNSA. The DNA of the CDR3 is TGTGCCAGCAGCTCAGGGGCGGATTCTAACTATGGCTACACCTTC. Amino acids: CASSSGADSNYGYTF. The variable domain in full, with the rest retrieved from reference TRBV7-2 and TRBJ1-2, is GAGVSQSPSNKVTEKGKDVELRCDPISGHTALYWYRQSLGQGLEFLIYFQGNSAPDKSGLPSDRFSAERTGGSVSTLTIQRTQQEDSAVYLCASSSGADSNYGYTFGSGTRLTVV.

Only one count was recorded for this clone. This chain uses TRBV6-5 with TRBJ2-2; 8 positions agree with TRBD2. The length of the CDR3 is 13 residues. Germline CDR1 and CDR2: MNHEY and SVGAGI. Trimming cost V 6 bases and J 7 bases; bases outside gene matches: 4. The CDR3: CASSYTSGGELFF. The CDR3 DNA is TGTGCCAGCAGCTATACTAGCGGCGGGGAGCTGTTTTTT.

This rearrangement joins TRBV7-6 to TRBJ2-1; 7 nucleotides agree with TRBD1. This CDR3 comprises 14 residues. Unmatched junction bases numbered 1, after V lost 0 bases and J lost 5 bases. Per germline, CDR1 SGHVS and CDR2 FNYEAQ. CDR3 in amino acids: CASSLAGTDNEQFF. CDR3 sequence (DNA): TGTGCCAGCAGCTTAGCTGGGACAGACAATGAGCAGTTCTTC.

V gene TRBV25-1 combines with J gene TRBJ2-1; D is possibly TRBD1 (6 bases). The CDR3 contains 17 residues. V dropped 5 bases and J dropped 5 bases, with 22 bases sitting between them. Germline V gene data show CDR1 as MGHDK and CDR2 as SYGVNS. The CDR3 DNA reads TGTGCCAGCAGTCCCCTGGCCAGGGGCAGGTTCAACAATGAGCAGTTCTTC. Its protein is CASSPLARGRFNNEQFF.